This TCR beta chain was observed in a study of T-cell memory formation after mild COVID-19. As for the study in general: The study found TCR clusters largely donor specific. Broader study findings: A subset of responding clones appeared in pre-infection memory, suggesting cross-reactive memory joined. CD4+ bias marked clones expanding day 15 to 37, unlike balanced contracting clones.

MiXCR, applied by TCRdb to the 5' RACE reads, yields one record per CDR3 protein. The table has 80,000 to 95,000 distinct CDR3 sequences, nearly 25% seen once. The V gene's germline CDR1 is SGHVS and CDR2 FNYEAQ. V was shortened by 1 base and J by 5 bases, with 8 bases between the two germline ends. The CDR3 contains 13 residues. Notes on this clonotype: The antigen is not known.

The sample taken for sequencing was PBMCs or a T cell subset sorted from them (not recorded which). The sequence was obtained from a man between 18 and 29 years old who had mild COVID-19 (a few samples of this study predate the infection). Cell type and time point are not known. The chain uses TRBV7-6 and TRBJ2-5, with D unclear. The CDR3 reads CASSLGAMETQYF. The CDR3 DNA reads TGTGCCAGCAGCTTAGGGGCGATGGAGACCCAGTACTTC.